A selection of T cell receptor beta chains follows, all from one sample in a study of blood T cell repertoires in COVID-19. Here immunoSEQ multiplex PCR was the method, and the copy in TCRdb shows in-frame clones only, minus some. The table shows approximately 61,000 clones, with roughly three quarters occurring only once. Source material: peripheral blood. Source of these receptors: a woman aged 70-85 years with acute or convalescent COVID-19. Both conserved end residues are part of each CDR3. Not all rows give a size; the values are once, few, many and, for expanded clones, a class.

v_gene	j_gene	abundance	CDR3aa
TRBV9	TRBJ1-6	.	CASSRGPDRENSPLHF
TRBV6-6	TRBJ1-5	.	CASSGWNQPQHF
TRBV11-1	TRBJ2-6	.	CASSGGQVSGANVLTF
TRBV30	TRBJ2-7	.	CAWSGGSGGRSSYEQYF
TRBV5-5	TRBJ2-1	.	CASSFRGGHNEQFF
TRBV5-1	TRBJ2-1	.	CASSLGTGGREQFF
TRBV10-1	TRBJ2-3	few	CASSERGKTDTQYF
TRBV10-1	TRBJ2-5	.	CASSGGVAEQETQYF
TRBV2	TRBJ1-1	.	CASSFSRRGTEAFF
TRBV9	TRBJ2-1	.	CASSGLAGINNEQFF
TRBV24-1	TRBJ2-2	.	CATSERQGASTGELFF
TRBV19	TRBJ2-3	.	CATARGSTDTQYF
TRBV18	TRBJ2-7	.	CASSPRGQGAYEQYF
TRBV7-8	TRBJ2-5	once	CASSPYGQDQETQYF
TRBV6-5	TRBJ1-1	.	CASSWISTAEAFF
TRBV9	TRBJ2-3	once	CASSQLGGLDNQYF
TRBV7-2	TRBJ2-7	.	CASSLQRGPYEQYF
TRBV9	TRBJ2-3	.	CASSVGRGTADTQYF
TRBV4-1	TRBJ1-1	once	CASSRPRSTPMNTEAFF
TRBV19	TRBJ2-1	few	CASSRTGLNEQFF
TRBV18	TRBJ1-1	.	CASSPRPLNTEAFF
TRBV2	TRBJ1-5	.	CASGLGQGYNQPQHF